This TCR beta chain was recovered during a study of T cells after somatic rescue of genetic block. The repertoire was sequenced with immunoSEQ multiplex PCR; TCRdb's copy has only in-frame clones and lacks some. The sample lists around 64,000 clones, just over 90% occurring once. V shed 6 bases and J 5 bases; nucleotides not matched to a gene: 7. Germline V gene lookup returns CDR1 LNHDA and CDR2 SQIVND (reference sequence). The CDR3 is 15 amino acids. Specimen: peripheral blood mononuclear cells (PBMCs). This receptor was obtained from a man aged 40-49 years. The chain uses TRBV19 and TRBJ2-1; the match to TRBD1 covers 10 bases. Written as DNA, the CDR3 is TGTGCCAGTAGGCAGGGACAGGGGCAGGACAATGAGCAGTTCTTC. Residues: CASRQGQGQDNEQFF.